The present entry profiles one T cell receptor beta chain with its context. No antigen is known for it. This entry belongs to a study of breast tumors, draining lymph nodes, adjacent tissues. A single record per CDR3 protein comes from TCRdb applying MiXCR to the multiplex PCR reads. The sample lists about 140,000 distinct CDR3 sequences; less than 35% were seen once. The lymph nodes were axillary draining lymph nodes from breast cancer patients. The germline V and J ends were trimmed by 0 bases and 1 base, with 7 bases remaining between them. The CDR3 has 14 amino acids. Germline V gene data show CDR1 as SGDLS and CDR2 as YYNGEE. Broader study findings: Tumor T cell lymph node origin was a supported hypothesis, not proven.

The chain couples TRBV9 to TRBJ1-2; no reliable D call. Sequences were obtained from axillary lymph node tissue. This TCR was sampled from a female donor with breast cancer. Some clones in this sample may be carry-over from other donors' samples. Here the CDR3 DNA reads TGTGCCAGCAGCGTAGCCGGGGTTAACTATGGCTACACCTTC. Encoded protein: CASSVAGVNYGYTF.